The sequence of this T cell receptor (beta chain) was determined in a study of blood T cell repertoires in COVID-19. Study at large: Samples representing acute and convalescent COVID-19 were sourced from the United States, Italy and Spain. Sources were T cells, B-cell-depleted T cells, or PBMCs; the material itself was cDNA or gDNA.

Sequenced by immunoSEQ multiplex PCR; TCRdb stores in-frame clones only, minus some. The repertoire consists of approximately 300,000 clones, with around nine tenths occurring once and the leading ten covering roughly 3.6%. Sequenced input: PBMCs or T cells enriched from blood (not recorded which). This clonotype originated in a woman aged 25 to 39 who had been exposed to COVID-19.

The CDR3 protein is CASRPNRVSGNTIYF. The CDR3 nucleotides read TGTGCCAGCAGACCTAATCGAGTCTCTGGAAACACCATATATTTT. The rearrangement uses TRBV28 and TRBJ1-3; D is ambiguous. This CDR3 region has 15 residues. V was clipped by 6 bases and J by 0 bases, with 12 bases between them. Germline V gives CDR1 MDHEN, CDR2 SYDVKM.